These 2 T cell receptor beta chains came from one sample sequenced in a study of blood T cell repertoires in COVID-19. Using immunoSEQ multiplex PCR, the repertoire was profiled, and TCRdb retains in-frame clones only, with some absent. The table lists under 200,000 clones, 60% to 80% of them singletons. Input material: peripheral blood. The receptors derive from a man in his 70s with acute or convalescent COVID-19.

This clone has a handful of counts. This chain uses TRBV19 with TRBJ1-1; D is uncertain. Germline CDR1 is LNHDA and CDR2 is SQIVND (reference sequence). V was pared by 3 bases and J by 3 bases, with 14 bases between. This CDR3 comprises 15 residues. CDR3 sequence (DNA): TGTGCCAGTAGTATGATAGGCTCGGGAGACACTGAAGCTTTCTTT. Translating gives CASSMIGSGDTEAFF.

The chain has TRBV11-3 and TRBJ2-1, with 7 nucleotides matching TRBD2. This CDR3 spans 16 amino acids. Trimming cost V 5 bases and J 5 bases; bases outside gene matches: 12. Germline assignment: CDR1 SGHNT and CDR2 YENEEA. The CDR3 nucleotides are TGTGCCAGCAGCCCCGGCCCAGCGGGGATAAACAATGAGCAGTTCTTC. Translation: CASSPGPAGINNEQFF. Based on the CDR3 plus reference TRBV11-3 and TRBJ2-1, the full variable domain is EAGVVQSPRYKIIEKKQPVAFWCNPISGHNTLYWYLQNLGQGPELLIRYENEEAVDDSQLPKDRFSAERLKGVDSTLKIQPAELGDSAVYLCASSPGPAGINNEQFFGPGTRLTVL.